This T cell receptor (beta chain) was captured in a study of shared clonotypes between healthy human individuals. Overall study context: The cohort had a couple of women and a few men, ages 18 to 49.

Germline CDR1 and CDR2: SGHTA and FQGNSA. This CDR3 has 17 amino acids. Losses at the gene ends were 2 bases for V and 3 bases for J; bases not matched to a gene: 8. Using immunoSEQ multiplex PCR, the repertoire was profiled, and TCRdb retains in-frame clones only, with some absent. The repertoire includes about 1.1 million clones, more than 75% of them detected once, and roughly 0.55% sits in the top ten. The chain uses TRBV7-2 and TRBJ2-3; 10 bases line up with TRBD2. Material for sequencing was memory CD4+ T cells from PBMCs. Subset here: CD45RA-negative fraction. The TCR was taken from a man younger than 35 in good health. Some clones in this sample may be carry-over from other donors' samples. DNA of the CDR3: TGTGCCAGCAGCTTAATGTTACTAGCGGGACGTACAGATACGCAGTATTTT. It specifies CASSLMLLAGRTDTQYF.